This T cell receptor beta chain was identified during a study of T-cell memory formation after mild COVID-19. Study-wide context: TCR clusters were mostly confined to one donor each. Points from the study as a whole: Researchers report contracting CD4+ clones mostly in CM and EM, with CD8+ clones in EMRA. Whereas later expanders leaned CD4+, clones contracting day 15 to 85 showed a balanced CD4/CD8 makeup.

V was pared by 4 bases and J by 0 bases, with 13 bases of the junction left unmatched. The CDR3 covers 19 residues. In germline, CDR1 is LGHNA, CDR2 YNFKEQ. TCRdb re-derived calls from the 5' RACE reads in MiXCR, one entry per CDR3 protein. The data contain roughly 35,000 distinct CDR3 sequences, 20% to 25% of them seen just once; the ten biggest clones take up more than 1.5%. This clonotype was observed at least ten times. The antigen remains unidentified. The sequence was collected from an adult who had mild COVID-19 (a few samples of this study predate the infection). Cell type and time point are not known. Sequences were obtained from PBMCs or a T cell subset sorted from them (not recorded which). The chain employs TRBV4-2 and TRBJ2-7, with 12 bases that match TRBD2. CDR3 in amino acids: CASSRRTSGAKPSSYEQYF. CDR3 in DNA: TGTGCCAGCAGCCGCCGGACTAGCGGGGCCAAACCCTCCTCCTACGAGCAGTACTTC.